This TCR beta chain was retrieved from a study of blood T cell repertoires in COVID-19. Study as a whole: The origin of the acute and convalescent COVID-19 samples was the United States, Italy and Spain. Sources were T cells, B-cell-depleted T cells, or PBMCs; the material itself was cDNA or gDNA.

Source study methods: Reference gene primer amplification in the assay estimated nucleated cell counts. Sequencing used immunoSEQ multiplex PCR; TCRdb keeps in-frame clones, though not all of them. The V and J calls and clone size come from that table; D and trimming were worked out from the DNA. The top ten clones hold approximately 8% of a sample with about 230,000 clones, roughly 80% of them seen once. The CDR3 is made up of 15 amino acids. V lost 2 bases, J lost 3 bases, and 1 base stayed unmatched. Per germline, CDR1 SEHNR and CDR2 FQNEAQ (reference sequence). The specimen sequenced was peripheral blood. The sequence was obtained from a woman older than 75 with acute or convalescent COVID-19. V usage is TRBV7-9 and J usage is TRBJ2-5, with 12 bases lining up with TRBD2. The CDR3 reads CASSLLAGGEETQYF. The CDR3 nucleotides read TGTGCCAGCAGCTTACTAGCGGGGGGGGAAGAGACCCAGTACTTC.